Listed below are T cell receptor beta chains from one sample, sequenced in a study of blood T cell repertoires in COVID-19. TCRdb's table, derived via immunoSEQ multiplex PCR, lists solely in-frame clones and lacks some. Of fewer than 60,000 clones detected, approximately 82% appear once; the ten largest clones hold 3.5% to 4.5%. Input material: peripheral blood. The receptors here all came from a man between 60 and 75 years old with acute or convalescent COVID-19. Both conserved end residues are trimmed from each CDR3. Each record gives: V gene, D gene, CDR3 protein. The D gene is left open where the match is weak.

>TRBV2|TRBD1
ASRNQGALTEAF
>TRBV24-1|.
ATSDLRGSNYNEQF
>TRBV19|.
ASPRPQGLMGNTEAF
>TRBV4-1|TRBD1
ASSPHAGTGDSAGELF
>TRBV27|.
ASSPRGTRAQH
>TRBV4-2|.
ASSQEYSGSTGELF
>TRBV12-5|TRBD2
ASGRTSGGETQY
>TRBV9|.
ASSVGWSLAGGYT
>TRBV19|.
ASSIPTAYPTGTTEAF
>TRBV5-4|.
ASSLGTWDNSPLH
>TRBV7-9|.
ASSFPYQDGYT
>TRBV12-5|.
ASGQYSNQPQH
>TRBV5-1|.
ASSFGRGTYEQY
>TRBV6-2/TRBV6-3|.
ASSDLRGNTEAF
>TRBV20-1|.
SASGQGSNQPQH